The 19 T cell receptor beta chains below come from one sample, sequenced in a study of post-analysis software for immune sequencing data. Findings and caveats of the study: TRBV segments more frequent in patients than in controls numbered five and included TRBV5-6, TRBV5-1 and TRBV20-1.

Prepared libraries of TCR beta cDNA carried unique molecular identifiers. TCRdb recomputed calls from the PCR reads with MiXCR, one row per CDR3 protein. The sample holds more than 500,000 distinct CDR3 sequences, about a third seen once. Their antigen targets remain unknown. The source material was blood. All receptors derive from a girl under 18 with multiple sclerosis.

CDR3 in DNA: TGTGCCAGCAGTGTCCCTAGCGGGGCTCGAGATACGCAGTATTTT. It translates to CASSVPSGARDTQYF. J is TRBJ2-3 and V is TRBV2; 9 positions match TRBD2. The CDR3 extends over 15 amino acids. Looked up from germline, CDR1 is SNHLY and CDR2 is FYNNEI. The V segment lost 4 bases and the J segment 5 bases; nucleotides outside the gene matches: 7. Filled out from reference TRBV2 and TRBJ2-3, the complete variable domain reads EPEVTQTPSHQVTQMGQEVILRCVPISNHLYFYWYRQILGQKVEFLVSFYNNEISEKSEIFDDQFSVERPDGSNFTLKIRSTKLEDSAMYFCASSVPSGARDTQYFGPGTRLTVL.

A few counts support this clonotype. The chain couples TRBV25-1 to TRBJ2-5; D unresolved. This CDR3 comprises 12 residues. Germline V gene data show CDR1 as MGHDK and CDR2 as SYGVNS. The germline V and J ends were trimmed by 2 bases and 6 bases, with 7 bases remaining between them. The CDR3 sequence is CASSEEWKTQYF. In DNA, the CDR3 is TGTGCCAGCAGTGAAGAATGGAAGACCCAGTACTTC.

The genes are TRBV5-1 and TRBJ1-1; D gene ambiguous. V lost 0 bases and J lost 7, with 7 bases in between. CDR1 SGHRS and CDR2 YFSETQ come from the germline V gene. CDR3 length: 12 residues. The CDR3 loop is CASSLAESEAFF. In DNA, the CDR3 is TGCGCCAGCAGCTTGGCGGAGAGTGAAGCTTTCTTT.

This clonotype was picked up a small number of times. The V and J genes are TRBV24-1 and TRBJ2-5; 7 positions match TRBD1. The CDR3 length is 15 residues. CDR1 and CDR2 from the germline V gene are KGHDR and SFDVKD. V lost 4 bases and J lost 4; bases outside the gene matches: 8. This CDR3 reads CATSDSGQRRETQYF. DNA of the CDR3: TGTGCCACCAGTGACTCGGGACAGAGGAGAGAGACCCAGTACTTC.

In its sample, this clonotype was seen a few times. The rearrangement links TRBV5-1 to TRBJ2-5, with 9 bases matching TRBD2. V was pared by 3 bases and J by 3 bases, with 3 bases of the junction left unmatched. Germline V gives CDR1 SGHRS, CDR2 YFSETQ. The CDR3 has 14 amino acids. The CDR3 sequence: CASSWVAGEETQYF. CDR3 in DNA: TGCGCCAGCAGCTGGGTAGCGGGGGAAGAGACCCAGTACTTC.

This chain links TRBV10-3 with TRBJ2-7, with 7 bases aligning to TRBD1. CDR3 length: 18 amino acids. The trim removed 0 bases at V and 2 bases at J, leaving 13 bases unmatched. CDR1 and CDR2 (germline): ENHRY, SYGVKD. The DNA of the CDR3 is TGTGCCATCAGTGAGTCGAATGCCCCCCCGAGGGGGCCCTACGAGCAGTACTTC. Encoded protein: CAISESNAPPRGPYEQYF.

CDR3 coding DNA: TGTGCCAGCAGCCAAGTACCGGCAGCGGGGCAAAAGACCCAGTACTTC. Translating gives CASSQVPAAGQKTQYF. The V and J genes are TRBV4-2 and TRBJ2-5; 7 positions agree with TRBD2. The CDR3 spans 16 residues. With V trimmed by 1 base and J by 6 bases, 11 bases remained unmatched. Germline values: CDR1 LGHNA, CDR2 YNFKEQ.

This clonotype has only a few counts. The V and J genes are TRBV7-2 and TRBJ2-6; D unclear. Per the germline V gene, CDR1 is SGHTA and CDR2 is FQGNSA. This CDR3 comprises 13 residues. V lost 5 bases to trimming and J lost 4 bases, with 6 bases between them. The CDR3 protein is CASSPRGANVLTF. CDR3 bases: TGTGCCAGCAGCCCTCGGGGGGCCAACGTCCTGACTTTC.

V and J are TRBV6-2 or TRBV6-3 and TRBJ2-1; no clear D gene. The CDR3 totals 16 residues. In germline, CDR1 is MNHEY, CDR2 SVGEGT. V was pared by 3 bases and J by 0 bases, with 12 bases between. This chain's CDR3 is CASSYMRPSSYNEQFF. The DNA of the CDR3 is TGTGCCAGCAGTTATATGCGACCCAGCTCCTACAATGAGCAGTTCTTC.

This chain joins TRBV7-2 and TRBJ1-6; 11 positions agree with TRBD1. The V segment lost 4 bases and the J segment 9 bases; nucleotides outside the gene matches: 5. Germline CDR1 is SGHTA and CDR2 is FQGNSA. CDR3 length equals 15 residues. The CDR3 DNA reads TGTGCCAGCAGCTCCCGGGACAGGGGGAGTTCACCCCTCCACTTT. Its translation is CASSSRDRGSSPLHF. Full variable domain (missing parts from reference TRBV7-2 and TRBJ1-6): GAGVSQSPSNKVTEKGKDVELRCDPISGHTALYWYRQSLGQGLEFLIYFQGNSAPDKSGLPSDRFSAERTGGSVSTLTIQRTQQEDSAVYLCASSSRDRGSSPLHFGNGTRLTVT.

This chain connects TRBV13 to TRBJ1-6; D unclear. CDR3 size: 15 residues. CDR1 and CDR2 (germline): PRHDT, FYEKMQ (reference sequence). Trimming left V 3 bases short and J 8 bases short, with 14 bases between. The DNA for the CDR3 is TGTGCCAGCAGCTTGGGGTCCTCGACGTATTCACCCCTCCACTTT. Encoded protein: CASSLGSSTYSPLHF.

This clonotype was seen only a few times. The chain's CDR3 is CATSDLQGIGTSGGPPYNEQFF. The CDR3 DNA reads TGTGCCACCAGTGATTTACAGGGGATTGGAACTAGCGGGGGTCCCCCCTACAATGAGCAGTTCTTC. The chain uses TRBV24-1 and TRBJ2-1, with 11 bases aligning to TRBD2. V gave up 1 base and J gave up 2 bases; unmatched junction bases: 18. CDR1 KGHDR and CDR2 SFDVKD come from the germline V gene. The length of the CDR3 is 22 residues.

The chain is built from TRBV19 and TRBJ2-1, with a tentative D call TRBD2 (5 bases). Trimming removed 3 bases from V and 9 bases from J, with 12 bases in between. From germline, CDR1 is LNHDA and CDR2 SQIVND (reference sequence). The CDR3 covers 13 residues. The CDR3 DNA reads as TGTGCCAGTAGTATTGCCTCGAGCGGTGAGCAGTTCTTC. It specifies CASSIASSGEQFF.

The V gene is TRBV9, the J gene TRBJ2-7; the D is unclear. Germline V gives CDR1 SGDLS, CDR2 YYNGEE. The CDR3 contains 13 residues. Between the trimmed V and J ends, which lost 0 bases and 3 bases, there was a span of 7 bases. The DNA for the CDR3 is TGTGCCAGCAGCGTAGAGTCCGGCTACGAGCAGTACTTC. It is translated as CASSVESGYEQYF.

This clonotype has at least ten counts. The CDR3 region is CSVEGMGLTKNIQYF. The CDR3, as DNA: TGCAGCGTTGAAGGGATGGGGCTAACCAAAAACATTCAGTACTTC. V and J are TRBV29-1 and TRBJ2-4, with D possibly being TRBD1 (5 bases). Germline-derived CDR1 and CDR2 are SQVTM and ANQGSEA. The CDR3 extends over 15 amino acids. The V end lost 1 base, the J end lost 2 bases, and 12 bases lay between the germline ends.

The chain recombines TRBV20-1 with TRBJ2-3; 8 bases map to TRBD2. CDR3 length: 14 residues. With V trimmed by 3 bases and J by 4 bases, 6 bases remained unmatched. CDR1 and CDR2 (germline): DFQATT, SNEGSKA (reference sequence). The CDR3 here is CSASERGSADTQYF. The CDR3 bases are TGCAGTGCTAGCGAGCGGGGGTCGGCAGATACGCAGTATTTT.

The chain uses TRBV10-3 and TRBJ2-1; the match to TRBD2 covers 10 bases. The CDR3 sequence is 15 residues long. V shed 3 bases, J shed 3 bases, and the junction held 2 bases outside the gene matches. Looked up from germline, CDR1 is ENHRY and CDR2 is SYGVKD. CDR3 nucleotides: TGTGCCATCAGTGATAGCGGGGGGAACTACAATGAGCAGTTCTTC. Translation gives CAISDSGGNYNEQFF.

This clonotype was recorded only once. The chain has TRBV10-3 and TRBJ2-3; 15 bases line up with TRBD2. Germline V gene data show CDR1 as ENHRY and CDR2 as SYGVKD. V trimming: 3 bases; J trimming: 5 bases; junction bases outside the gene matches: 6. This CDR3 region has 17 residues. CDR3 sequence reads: CAISEGLAGGLVDTQYF. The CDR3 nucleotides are TGTGCCATCAGTGAAGGACTAGCGGGGGGGCTGGTAGATACGCAGTATTTT.

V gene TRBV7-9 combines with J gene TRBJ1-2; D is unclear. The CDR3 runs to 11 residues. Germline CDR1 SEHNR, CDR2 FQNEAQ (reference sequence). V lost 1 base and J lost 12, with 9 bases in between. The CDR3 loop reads CASSLVKGHTF. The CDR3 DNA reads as TGTGCCAGCAGCTTAGTAAAGGGCCACACCTTC.